This TCR beta chain was profiled in a study of regulatory T cells in long-lasting Graves disease. Whole-study results and caveats: Persistent disease preferred TRBV28, TRBJ1-2 and TRBJ2-5.

Of note for this clonotype: The antigen is unknown.

Trimming left V 4 bases short and J 1 base short, with 8 bases between. Germline V gene lookup returns CDR1 LNHDA and CDR2 SQIVND (reference sequence). The CDR3 extends over 14 amino acids. Arm-PCR of CDR3 regions with iRepertoire HTBI primers generated TCR beta libraries. TCRdb re-derived calls from the multiplex PCR reads in MiXCR, one entry per CDR3 protein. Of around 250,000 distinct CDR3 sequences in the sample, around 20% were seen once. Specified time point: newly diagnosed GD, antithyroid drugs for less than 3 months. Construction of the TCR library relied on RNA isolated from PBMCs. The chain links TRBV19 to TRBJ1-5, with D possibly matching TRBD1 (5 bases). The sample consisted of peripheral blood mononuclear cells (PBMCs), taken at new diagnosis, from a patient treated with antithyroid drugs. This clonotype was sampled from a female donor with Graves disease. This CDR3 reads CASSRGGSNQPQHF. In DNA, the CDR3 is TGTGCCAGTAGTAGGGGGGGGAGCAATCAGCCCCAGCATTTT.